This T cell receptor (beta chain) was retrieved from a study of low-dose radiotherapy and immunotherapy resistance in tumors. Study-wide background: Each patient was administered nivolumab intravenously at 240 mg, which was a flat dose, every two weeks, along with intravenous ipilimumab at 1 mg/kg every six weeks. Intravenous cyclophosphamide 200 mg/m2 was given every two weeks, one day before radiation and immunotherapy.

Treatment combined nivolumab, ipilimumab, aspirin, low-dose cyclophosphamide and low-dose radiotherapy in a dose-escalation trial. First-strand cDNA relied on TRAV- and TRBV-specific primers spanning alpha and beta chains. Using a constant-region primer together with a V-primer adapter, TCRs were subjected to 20 to 25 PCR cycles of amplification. The mRNA that was isolated underwent amplification by in vitro transcription. MiXCR was run by TCRdb on the reads, yielding one entry per CDR3 protein. The sample carries about 6,200 distinct CDR3 sequences, around 80% recorded once. The J segment lost 4 bases and the V segment lost 5 bases, leaving 4 bases of the junction unmatched. The CDR3 covers 15 residues.

This chain joins TRBV12-3 or TRBV12-4 and TRBJ2-5; TRBD2 aligns across 13 bases. The TCR comes from a human donor with advanced metastatic prostate, ovarian, gallbladder or colorectal cancer (not recorded which). This table probably holds off-target reads from a library built for another chain. The CDR3 nucleotides read TGTGCCAGCAGTCGGACTAGCGGGGGTCGAGAGACCCAGTACTTC. This codes for CASSRTSGGRETQYF.